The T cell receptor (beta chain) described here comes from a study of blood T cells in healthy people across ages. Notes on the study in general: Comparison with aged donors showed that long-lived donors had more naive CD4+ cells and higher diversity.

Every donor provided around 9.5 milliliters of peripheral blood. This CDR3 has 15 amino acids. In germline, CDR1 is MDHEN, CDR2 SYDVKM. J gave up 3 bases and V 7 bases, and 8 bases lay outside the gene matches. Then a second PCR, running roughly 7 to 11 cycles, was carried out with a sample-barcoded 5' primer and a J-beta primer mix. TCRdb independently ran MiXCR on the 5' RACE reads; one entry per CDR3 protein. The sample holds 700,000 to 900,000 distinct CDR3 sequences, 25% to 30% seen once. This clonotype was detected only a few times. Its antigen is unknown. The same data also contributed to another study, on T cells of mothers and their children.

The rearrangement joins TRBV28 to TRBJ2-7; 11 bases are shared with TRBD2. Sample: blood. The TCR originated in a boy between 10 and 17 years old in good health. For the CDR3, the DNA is TGTGCCAGCACTTCAGAGACTAGCGGGGTCTACGAGCAGTACTTC. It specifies CASTSETSGVYEQYF.